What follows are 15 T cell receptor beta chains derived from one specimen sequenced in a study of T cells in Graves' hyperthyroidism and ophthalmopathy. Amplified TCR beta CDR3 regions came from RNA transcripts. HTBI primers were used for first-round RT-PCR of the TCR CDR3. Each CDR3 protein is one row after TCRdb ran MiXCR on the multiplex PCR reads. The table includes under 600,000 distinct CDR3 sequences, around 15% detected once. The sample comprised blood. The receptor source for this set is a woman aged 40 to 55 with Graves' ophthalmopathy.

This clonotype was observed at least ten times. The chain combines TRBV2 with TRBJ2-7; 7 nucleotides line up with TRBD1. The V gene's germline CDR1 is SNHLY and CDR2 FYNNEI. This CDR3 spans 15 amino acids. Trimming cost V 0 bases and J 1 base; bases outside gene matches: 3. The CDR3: CASSEARTGSYEQYF. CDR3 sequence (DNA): TGTGCCAGCAGTGAAGCCCGGACAGGTTCCTACGAGCAGTACTTC.

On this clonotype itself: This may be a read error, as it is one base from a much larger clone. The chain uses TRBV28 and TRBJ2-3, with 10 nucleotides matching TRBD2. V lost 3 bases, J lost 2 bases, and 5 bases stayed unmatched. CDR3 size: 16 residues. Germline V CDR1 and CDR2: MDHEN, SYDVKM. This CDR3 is CASSFALAGFTDTQYF. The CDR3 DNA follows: TGTGCCAGCAGTTTCGCACTAGCGGGGTTCACAGATACGCAGTATTTT.

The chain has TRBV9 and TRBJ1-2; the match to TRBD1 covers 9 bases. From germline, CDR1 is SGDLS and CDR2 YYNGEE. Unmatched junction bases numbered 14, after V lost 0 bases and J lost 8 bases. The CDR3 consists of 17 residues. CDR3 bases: TGTGCCAGCAGCGTAGTAGGCGGGACAGGGTTTGGAAAGGGCTACACCTTC. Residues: CASSVVGGTGFGKGYTF.

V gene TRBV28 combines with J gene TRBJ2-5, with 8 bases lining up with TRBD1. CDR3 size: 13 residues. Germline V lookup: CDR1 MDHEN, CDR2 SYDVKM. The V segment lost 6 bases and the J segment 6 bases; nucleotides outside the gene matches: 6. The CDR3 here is CASRSQGAKTQYF. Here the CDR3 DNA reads TGTGCCAGCAGGTCCCAGGGGGCCAAGACCCAGTACTTC.

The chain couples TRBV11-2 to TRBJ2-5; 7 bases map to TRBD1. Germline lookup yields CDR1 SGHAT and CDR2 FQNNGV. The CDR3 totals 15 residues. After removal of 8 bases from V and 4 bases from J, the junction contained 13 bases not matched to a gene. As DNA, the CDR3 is TGTGCCAGCTCTCCACGGGACAGCCAGTCAGAGACCCAGTACTTC. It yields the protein CASSPRDSQSETQYF.

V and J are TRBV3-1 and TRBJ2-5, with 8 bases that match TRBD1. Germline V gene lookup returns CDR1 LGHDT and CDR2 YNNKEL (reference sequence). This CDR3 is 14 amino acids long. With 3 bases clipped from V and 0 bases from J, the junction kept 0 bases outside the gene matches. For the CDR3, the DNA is TGTGCCAGCAGCCAGGGACAGGACCAAGAGACCCAGTACTTC. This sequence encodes CASSQGQDQETQYF.

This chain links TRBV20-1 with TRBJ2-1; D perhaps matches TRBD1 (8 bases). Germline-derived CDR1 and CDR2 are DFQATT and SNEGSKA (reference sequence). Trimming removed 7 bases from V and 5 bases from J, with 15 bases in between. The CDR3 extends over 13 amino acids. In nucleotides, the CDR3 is TGCAGTGACAGGGGGGGGGCGCACAATGAGCAGTTCTTC. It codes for CSDRGGAHNEQFF.

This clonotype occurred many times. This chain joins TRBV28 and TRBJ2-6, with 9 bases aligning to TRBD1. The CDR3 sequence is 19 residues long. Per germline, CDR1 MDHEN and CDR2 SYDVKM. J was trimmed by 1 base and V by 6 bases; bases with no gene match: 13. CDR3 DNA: TGTGCCAGCAGCCCTACAGAGGACAGGGGAGGGTCTGGGGCCAACGTCCTGACTTTC. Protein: CASSPTEDRGGSGANVLTF.

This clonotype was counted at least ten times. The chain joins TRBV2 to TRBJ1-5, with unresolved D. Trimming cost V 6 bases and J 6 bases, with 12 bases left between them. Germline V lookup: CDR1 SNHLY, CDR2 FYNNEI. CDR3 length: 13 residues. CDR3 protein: CASSQTGSQPQHF. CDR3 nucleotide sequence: TGTGCCAGCAGCCAGACTGGGAGTCAGCCCCAGCATTTT. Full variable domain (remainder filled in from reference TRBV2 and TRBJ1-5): EPEVTQTPSHQVTQMGQEVILRCVPISNHLYFYWYRQILGQKVEFLVSFYNNEISEKSEIFDDQFSVERPDGSNFTLKIRSTKLEDSAMYFCASSQTGSQPQHFGDGTRLSIL.

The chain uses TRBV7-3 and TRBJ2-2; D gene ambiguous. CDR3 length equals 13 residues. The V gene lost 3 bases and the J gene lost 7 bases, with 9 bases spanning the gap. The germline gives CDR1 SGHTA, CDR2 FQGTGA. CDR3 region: CASSFSQYGELFF. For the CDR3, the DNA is TGTGCCAGCAGCTTCTCCCAGTACGGGGAGCTGTTTTTT.

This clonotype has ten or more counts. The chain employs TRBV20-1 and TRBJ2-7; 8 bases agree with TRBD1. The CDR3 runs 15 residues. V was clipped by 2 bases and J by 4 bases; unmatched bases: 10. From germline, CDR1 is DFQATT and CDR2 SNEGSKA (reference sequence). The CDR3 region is CSARSGGRGVYEQYF. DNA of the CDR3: TGCAGTGCTAGATCAGGGGGCAGGGGAGTGTACGAGCAGTACTTC.

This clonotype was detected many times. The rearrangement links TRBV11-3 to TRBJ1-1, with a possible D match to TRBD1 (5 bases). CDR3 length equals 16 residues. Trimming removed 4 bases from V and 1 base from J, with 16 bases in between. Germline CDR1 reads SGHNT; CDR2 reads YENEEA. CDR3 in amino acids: CASSSLREGANTEAFF. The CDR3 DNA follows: TGTGCCAGCAGCTCTCTTAGGGAAGGGGCGAACACTGAAGCTTTCTTT.

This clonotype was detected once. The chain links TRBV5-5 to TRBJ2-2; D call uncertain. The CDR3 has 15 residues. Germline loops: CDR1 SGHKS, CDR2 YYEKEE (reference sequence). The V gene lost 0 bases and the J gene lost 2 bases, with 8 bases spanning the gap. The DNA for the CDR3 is TGTGCCAGCAGCTTGGTGGGCAAAAACACCGGGGAGCTGTTTTTT. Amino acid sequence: CASSLVGKNTGELFF.

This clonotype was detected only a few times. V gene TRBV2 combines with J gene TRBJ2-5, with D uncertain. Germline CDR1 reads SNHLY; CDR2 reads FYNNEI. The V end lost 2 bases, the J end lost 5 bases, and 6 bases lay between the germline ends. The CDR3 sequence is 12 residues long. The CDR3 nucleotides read TGTGCCAGCAGTGAATGGGTTGAGACCCAGTACTTC. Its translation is CASSEWVETQYF.

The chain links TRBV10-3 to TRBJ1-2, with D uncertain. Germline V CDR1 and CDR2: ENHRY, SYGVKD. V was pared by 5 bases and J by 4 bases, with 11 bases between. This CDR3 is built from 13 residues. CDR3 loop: CAISSSAFYGYTF. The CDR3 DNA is TGTGCCATCAGTTCTTCAGCCTTCTATGGCTACACCTTC.